This TCR beta chain was recovered during a study of blood T cell repertoires in COVID-19. The wider study: From the United States, Italy and Spain came samples of acute and convalescent COVID-19. Sources were T cells, B-cell-depleted T cells, or PBMCs; the material itself was cDNA or gDNA.

The germline CDR1 and CDR2 sequences are LNHDA and SQIVND (reference sequence). Trimming removed 2 bases at V and 7 bases at J, with 15 bases between. The CDR3 is made up of 16 amino acids. Authors' analysis steps: Amplifying reference gene primers gave estimates of nucleated cell counts. Measured with immunoSEQ multiplex PCR; TCRdb has only the in-frame clones, and not every one. D and trimming were read from the DNA, whereas the V and J calls and clone size are those reported in that table. The sample carries around 200,000 clones, under 90% recorded once. The sample consisted of peripheral blood. The TCR originated in a man older than 75 with acute or convalescent COVID-19. The chain carries TRBV19 and TRBJ1-6, with TRBD1 as a possible D gene (6 bases). Here the CDR3 DNA reads TGTGCCAGTAGTATATTTGGACAGAACCAAAATTCACCCCTCCACTTT. Translation gives CASSIFGQNQNSPLHF.